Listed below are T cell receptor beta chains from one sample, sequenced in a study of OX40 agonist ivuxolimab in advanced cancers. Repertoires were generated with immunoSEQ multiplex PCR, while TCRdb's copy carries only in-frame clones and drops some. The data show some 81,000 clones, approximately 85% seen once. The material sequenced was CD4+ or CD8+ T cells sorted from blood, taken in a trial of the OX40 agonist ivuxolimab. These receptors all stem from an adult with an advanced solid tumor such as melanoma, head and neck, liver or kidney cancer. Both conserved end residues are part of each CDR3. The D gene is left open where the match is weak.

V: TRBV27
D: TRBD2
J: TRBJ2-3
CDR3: CASSSRMGQRGTSSTDTQYF

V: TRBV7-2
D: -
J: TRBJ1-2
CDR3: CASSMGLYGYTF

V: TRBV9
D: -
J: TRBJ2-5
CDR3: CASSPRVRGRQETQYF

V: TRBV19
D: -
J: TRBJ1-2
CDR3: CASSPPRHSLGGYTF

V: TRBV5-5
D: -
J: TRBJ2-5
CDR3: CASSSTISETQYF

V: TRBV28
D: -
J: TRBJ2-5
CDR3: CASSNPEQYQETQYF

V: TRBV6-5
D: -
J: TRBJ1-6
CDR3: CASSYEINSPLHF

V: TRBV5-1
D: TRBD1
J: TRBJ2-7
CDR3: CASSSGQQILYEQYF

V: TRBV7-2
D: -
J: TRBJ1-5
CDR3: CASSPGPIYQPQHF

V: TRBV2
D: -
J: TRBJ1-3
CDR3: CASRDSSGNTIYF

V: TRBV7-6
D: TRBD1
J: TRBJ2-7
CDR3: CASSSGTGGYEQYF

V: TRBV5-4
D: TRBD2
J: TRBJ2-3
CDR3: CASSLGTSGGVDTQYF

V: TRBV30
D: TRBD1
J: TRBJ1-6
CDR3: CAWSRPRDSGPLHF

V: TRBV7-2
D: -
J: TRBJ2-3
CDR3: CASRPGRVGDTQYF

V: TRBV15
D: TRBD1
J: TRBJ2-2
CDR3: CATTSGTVNTGELFF

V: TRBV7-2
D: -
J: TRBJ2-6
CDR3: CASSWGGQANVLTF

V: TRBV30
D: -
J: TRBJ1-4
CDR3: CAWARGRINEKLFF

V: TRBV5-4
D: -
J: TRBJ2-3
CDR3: CASSSRDTQYF

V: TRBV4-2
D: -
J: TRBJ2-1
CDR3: CASSPRGRGDNEQFF

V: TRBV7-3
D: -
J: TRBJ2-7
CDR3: CASSSGTLGSDEQYF

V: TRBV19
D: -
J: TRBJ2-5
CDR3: CASSGVLAQGQETQYF

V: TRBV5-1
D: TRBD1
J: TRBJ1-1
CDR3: CASKMQGVMNTEAFF

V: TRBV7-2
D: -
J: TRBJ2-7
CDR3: CASSLVLGSYEQYF

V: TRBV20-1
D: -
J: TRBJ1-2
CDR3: CSASYPGGYTF

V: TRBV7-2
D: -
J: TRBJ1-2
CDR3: CASRPDSNGGYTF

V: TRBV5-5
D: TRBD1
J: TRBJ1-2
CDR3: CASTIAGQGRGYTF

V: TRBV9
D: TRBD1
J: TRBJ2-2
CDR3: CASSLDRLTGELFF

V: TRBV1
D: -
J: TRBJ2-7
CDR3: CTSSRRDGTYEQYF

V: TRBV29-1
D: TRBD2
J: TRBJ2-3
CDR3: CSVQGGISDTQYF

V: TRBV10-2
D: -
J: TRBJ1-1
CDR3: CASTTGNAEAFF

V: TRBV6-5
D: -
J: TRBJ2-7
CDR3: CASTTDRYSYEQYF

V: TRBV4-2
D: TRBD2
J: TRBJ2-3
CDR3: CASSQEGGSGGDTDTQYF

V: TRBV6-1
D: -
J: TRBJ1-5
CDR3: CASSGFGWEIADQPQHF

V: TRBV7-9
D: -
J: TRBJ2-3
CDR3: CASSLANGGADTQYF

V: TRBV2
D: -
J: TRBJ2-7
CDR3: CASSDVSSYEQYF